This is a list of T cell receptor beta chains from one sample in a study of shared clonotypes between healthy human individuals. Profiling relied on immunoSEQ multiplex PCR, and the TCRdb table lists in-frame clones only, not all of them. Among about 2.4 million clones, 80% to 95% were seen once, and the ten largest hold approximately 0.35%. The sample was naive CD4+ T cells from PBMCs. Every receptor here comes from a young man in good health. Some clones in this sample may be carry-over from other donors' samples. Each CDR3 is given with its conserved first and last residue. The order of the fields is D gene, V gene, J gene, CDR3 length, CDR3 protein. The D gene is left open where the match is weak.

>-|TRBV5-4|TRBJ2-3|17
CASSLAGGGAHTDTQYF
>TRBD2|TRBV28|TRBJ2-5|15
CASTPRGGVEETQYF
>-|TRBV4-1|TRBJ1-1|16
CASSQDVLTGFTEAFF
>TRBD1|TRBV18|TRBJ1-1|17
CASSPRTGTIVDTEAFF
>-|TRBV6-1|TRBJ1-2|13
CASSVGTPYGYTF
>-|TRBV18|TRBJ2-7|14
CASSPAQLKHEQYF
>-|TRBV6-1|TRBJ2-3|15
CASRGRVGRTDTQYF
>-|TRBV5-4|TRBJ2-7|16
CASSLVGGGPSYEQYF
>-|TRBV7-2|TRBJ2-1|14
CASSRWRAGNEQFF
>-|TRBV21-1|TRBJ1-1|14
CASSKVVRSGKAFF
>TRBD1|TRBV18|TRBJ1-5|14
CASSRGQGVQPQHF
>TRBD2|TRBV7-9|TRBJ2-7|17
CASSPGTSGRDPHEQYF
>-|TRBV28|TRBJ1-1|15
CASSLPVFRNTEAFF
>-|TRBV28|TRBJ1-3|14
CASSSVGGGNTIYF
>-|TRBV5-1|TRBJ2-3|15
CASSLIASYPDTQYF
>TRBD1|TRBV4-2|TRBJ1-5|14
CASSLDRGDQPQHF
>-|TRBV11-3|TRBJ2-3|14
CASRGNRDTDTQYF
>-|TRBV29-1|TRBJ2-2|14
CSVEDRAATGELFF
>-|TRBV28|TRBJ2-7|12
CASSPPAGEQYF
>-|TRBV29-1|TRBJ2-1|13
CSVQTISTHEQFF
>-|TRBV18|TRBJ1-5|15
CASSSGGYSNQPQHF
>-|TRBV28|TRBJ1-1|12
CASSLSRARAFF
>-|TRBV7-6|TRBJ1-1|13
CASSLGMNTEAFF
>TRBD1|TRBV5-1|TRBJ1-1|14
CASSKTGDNTEAFF
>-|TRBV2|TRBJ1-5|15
CASSAQDYSNQPQHF
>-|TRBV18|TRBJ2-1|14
CASSPGGSYNEQFF
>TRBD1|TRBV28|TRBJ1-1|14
CASSPGTGNTEAFF
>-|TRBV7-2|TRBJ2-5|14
CASSSTGIQETQYF
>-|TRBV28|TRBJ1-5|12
CASREGNQPQHF
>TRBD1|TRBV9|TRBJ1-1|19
CASSAKNLGTGDWGTEAFF
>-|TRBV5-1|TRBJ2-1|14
CASSTQTDYNEQFF
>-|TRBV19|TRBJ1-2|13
CATGGTGLYGYTF
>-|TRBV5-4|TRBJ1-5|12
CASSLDSQPQHF
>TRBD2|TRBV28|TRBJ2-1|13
CASSYGGYNEQFF
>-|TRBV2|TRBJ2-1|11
CASRGNNEQFF
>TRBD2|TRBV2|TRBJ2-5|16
CASSDGLAGHQETQYF
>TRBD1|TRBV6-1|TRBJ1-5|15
CASSVSGTGYQPQHF
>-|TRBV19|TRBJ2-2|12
CASSFRTGELFF
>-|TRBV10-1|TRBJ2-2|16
CASSPLGSAGTGELFF
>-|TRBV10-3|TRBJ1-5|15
CAISESSGGGQPQHF
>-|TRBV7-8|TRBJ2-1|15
CASSLDLAGRDEQFF
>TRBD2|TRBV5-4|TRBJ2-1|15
CASRGRGGPTNEQFF
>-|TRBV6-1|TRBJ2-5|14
CASRPGQYQETQYF
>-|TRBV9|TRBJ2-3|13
CASSVGTARTQYF
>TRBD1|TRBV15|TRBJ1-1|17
CATSGFGQGASRTEAFF
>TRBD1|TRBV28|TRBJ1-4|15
CASSETGDRGEKLFF
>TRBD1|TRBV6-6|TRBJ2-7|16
CASSPSGTGKEKEQYF
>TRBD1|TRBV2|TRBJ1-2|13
CASSKTGGNGYTF
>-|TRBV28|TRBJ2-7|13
CASSLRLWYEQYF
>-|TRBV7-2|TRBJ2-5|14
CASSQGGAEETQYF
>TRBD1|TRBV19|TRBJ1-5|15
CASSNRDRVDQPQHF
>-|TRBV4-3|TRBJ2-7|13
CASSQEGRYEQYF
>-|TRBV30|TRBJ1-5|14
CAWSELYSNQPQHF
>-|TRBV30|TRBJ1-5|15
CASSTGTGSNQPQHF
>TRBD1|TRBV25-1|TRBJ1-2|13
CASNRQGRSGYTF
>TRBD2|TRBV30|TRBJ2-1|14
CAWSVLAGKNEQFF
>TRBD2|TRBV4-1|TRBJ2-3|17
CASSQAQLAGGSDTQYF